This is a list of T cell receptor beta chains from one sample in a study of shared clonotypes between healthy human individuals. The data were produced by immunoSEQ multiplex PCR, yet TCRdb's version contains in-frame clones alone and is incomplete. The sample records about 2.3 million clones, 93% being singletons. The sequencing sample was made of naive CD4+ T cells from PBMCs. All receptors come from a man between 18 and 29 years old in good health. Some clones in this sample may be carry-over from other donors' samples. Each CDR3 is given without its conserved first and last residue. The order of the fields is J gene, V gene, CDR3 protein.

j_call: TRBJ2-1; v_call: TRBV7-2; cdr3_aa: ASSWGGNEQF
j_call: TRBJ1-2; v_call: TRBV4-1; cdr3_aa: ASSQDPDNYGYT
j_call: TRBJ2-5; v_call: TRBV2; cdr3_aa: AFSQAGVSLGETQY
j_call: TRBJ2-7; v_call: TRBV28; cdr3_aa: ASSFSLAGDRAYEQY
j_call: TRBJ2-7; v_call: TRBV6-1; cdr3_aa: ASSVPSGSYEQY
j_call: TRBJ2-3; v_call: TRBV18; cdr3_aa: ASSPTVLDTDTQY
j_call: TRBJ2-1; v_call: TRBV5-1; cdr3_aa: ASSLVSGEINEQF
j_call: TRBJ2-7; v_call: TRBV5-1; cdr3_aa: ASSPGSGRSSYEQY
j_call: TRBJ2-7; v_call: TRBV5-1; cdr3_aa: ASSATVTYEQY
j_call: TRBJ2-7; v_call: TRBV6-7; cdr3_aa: ASSPQASSSYEQY
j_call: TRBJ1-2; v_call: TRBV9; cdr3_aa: ASSPSGVGGYGYT
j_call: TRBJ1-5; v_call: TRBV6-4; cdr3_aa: ASRVPGRLRGKPQH
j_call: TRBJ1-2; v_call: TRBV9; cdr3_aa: ASSPPPAGTLLGYT
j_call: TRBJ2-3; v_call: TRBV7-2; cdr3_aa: ASSLLGLAGAGDTQY
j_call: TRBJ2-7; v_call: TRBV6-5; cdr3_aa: ASSYSGLNKGEQY
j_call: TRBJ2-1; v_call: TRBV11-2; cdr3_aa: ASSPLAGFSNEQF